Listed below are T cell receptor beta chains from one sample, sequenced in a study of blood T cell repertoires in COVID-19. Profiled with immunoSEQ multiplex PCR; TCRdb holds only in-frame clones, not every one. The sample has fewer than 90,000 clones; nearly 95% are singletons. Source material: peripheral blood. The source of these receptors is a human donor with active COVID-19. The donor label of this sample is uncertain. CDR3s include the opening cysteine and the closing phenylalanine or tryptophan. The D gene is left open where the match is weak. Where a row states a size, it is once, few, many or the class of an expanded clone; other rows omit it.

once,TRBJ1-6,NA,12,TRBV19,TGTGCCAGTAGTAAGGACAGAGTTCCCCTCCACTTT,CASSKDRVPLHF
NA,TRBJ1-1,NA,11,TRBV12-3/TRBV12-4,TGTGCCAGCAGTTTACCTTTGCAGGCTTTCTTT,CASSLPLQAFF
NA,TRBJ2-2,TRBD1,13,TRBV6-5,TGTGCCAGCTCCGGGACAGGGTTCGGGGAGCTGTTTTTT,CASSGTGFGELFF
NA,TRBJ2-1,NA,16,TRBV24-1,TGTGCCACCAGTGATTCTAGAGGGAACTCCTACAATGAGCAGTTCTTC,CATSDSRGNSYNEQFF
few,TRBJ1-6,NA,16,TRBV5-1,TGCGCCAGCAGCCCAGCTCTAAGTGGTCAGGATTCACCCCTCCACTTT,CASSPALSGQDSPLHF
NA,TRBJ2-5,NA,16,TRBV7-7,TGTGCCAGCAGCTTAGACACGGGATCCCCCCAAGAGACCCAGTACTTC,CASSLDTGSPQETQYF
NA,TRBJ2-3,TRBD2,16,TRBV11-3,TGTGCCAGCAGCCCGATAGCGGGGAGATCCACAGATACGCAGTATTTT,CASSPIAGRSTDTQYF
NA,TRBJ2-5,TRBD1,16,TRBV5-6,TGTGCCAGCAGCTCCCAGGGGGTGAGGCGGCAAGAGACCCAGTACTTC,CASSSQGVRRQETQYF
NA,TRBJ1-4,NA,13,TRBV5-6,TGTGCCAGCAGCGCCCAGGGTAATGAAAAACTGTTTTTT,CASSAQGNEKLFF
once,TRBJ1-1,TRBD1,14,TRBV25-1,TGTGCCAGCAGTTACAGGGGGCGCGACACTGAAGCTTTCTTT,CASSYRGRDTEAFF
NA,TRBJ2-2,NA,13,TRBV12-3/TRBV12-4,TGTGCCAGCAGCCCAGGGTATGCCGGGGAGCTGTTTTTT,CASSPGYAGELFF
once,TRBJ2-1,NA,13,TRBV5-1,TGCGCCAGCAGCTTGGTTCCTAACAATGAGCAGTTCTTC,CASSLVPNNEQFF
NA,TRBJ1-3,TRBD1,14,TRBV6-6,TGTGCCAGCAAATCCGGGACAGGGGGAAACACCATATATTTT,CASKSGTGGNTIYF
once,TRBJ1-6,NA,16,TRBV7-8,TGTGCCAGCAGCTTAGTGGGGAGCTCCTATAATTCACCCCTCCACTTT,CASSLVGSSYNSPLHF
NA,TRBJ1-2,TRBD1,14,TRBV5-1,TGCGCCAGCAGCGAACAGGGGATGTCGTACGGCTACACCTTC,CASSEQGMSYGYTF
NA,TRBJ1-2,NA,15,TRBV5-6,TGTGCCAGCAGCCCCACGCCAGGAACCAACTATGGCTACACCTTC,CASSPTPGTNYGYTF
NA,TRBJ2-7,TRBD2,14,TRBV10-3,TGTGCCATCAGTAAAGCGGGGGGGACCTACGAGCAGTACTTC,CAISKAGGTYEQYF
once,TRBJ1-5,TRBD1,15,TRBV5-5,TGTGCCAGCAGCTTGGCTACAGGGGAAAATCAGCCCCAGCATTTT,CASSLATGENQPQHF
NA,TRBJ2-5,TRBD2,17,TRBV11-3,TGTGCCAGCAGTGCAATATTCAGCGGGGGGCCTCAAGAGACCCAGTACTTC,CASSAIFSGGPQETQYF
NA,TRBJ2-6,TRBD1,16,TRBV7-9,TGTGCCAGCCTGAGACAGGGTTACTCTGGGGCCAACGTCCTGACTTTC,CASLRQGYSGANVLTF
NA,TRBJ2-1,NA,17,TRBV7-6,TGTGCCAGCAGCTTAGCGGCCCGGGTACCACCAAGCAATGAGCAGTTCTTC,CASSLAARVPPSNEQFF
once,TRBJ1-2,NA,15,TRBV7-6,TGTGCCAGCAGCTTAGGGTCTTCAGGGGACCTTGGCTACACCTTC,CASSLGSSGDLGYTF
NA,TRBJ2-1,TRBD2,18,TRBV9,TGTGCCAGCAGCGTGTCGCTAGCGGGTGCGAGCTCCTACAATGAGCAGTTCTTC,CASSVSLAGASSYNEQFF
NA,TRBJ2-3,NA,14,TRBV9,TGTGCCAGCAGCCCAAGCACCACCACAGATACGCAGTATTTT,CASSPSTTTDTQYF
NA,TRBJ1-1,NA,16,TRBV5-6,TGTGCCAGCAGCCCCTCTAGCGGCAGGTTACTGTCTGAAGCTTTCTTT,CASSPSSGRLLSEAFF
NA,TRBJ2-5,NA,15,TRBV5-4,TGTGCCAGCAGCACCCTCACGAGGCTACAAGAGACCCAGTACTTC,CASSTLTRLQETQYF
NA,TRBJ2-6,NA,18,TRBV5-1,TGCGCCAGCACCCCGCGGGACTCTCGGGGATCTGGGGCCAACGTCCTGACTTTC,CASTPRDSRGSGANVLTF
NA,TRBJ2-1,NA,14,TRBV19,TGTGCCACAGGAGCCAGGCAGGGCAACAATGAGCAGTTCTTC,CATGARQGNNEQFF
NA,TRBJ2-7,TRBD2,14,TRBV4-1,TGCGCCAGCAGCCACCTAGGACTAGTGGGCGAGCAGTACTTC,CASSHLGLVGEQYF
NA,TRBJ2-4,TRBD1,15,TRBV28,TGTGCCAGCAGTCCGACAGGGGTAGCCAAAAACATTCAGTACTTC,CASSPTGVAKNIQYF
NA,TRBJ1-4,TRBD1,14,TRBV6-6,TGTGCCAGCAGCGACAGGGGCGGGAATGAAAAACTGTTTTTT,CASSDRGGNEKLFF
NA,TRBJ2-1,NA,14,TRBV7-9,TGTGCCAGCAGCTTTCGCCCTAATATCAATGAGCAGTTCTTC,CASSFRPNINEQFF
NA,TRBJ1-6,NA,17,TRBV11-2,TGTGCCAGCAGCCCCAGCGACCGGGGGTCCTATAATTCACCCCTCCACTTT,CASSPSDRGSYNSPLHF
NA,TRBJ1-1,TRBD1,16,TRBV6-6,TGTGCCAGCAGCCCGCCGGGACAGATCTTGAACACTGAAGCTTTCTTT,CASSPPGQILNTEAFF
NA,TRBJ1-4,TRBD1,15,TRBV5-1,TGCGCCAGCAGCTTGGCCGGGACAGGGGGTGAAAAACTGTTTTTT,CASSLAGTGGEKLFF
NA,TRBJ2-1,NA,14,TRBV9,TGTGCCAGCAGCGTAGTTTCAGTCCCCAATGAGCAGTTCTTC,CASSVVSVPNEQFF
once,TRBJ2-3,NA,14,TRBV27,TGTGCCAGCACCCCTGCGGGTCGCACAGATACGCAGTATTTT,CASTPAGRTDTQYF
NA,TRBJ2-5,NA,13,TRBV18,TGTGCCAGCTCACCAGAGTACCAAGAGACCCAGTACTTC,CASSPEYQETQYF
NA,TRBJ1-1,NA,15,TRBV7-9,TGTGCCAGCAGCCCCCCGTCGGGGGGGAACACTGAAGCTTTCTTT,CASSPPSGGNTEAFF